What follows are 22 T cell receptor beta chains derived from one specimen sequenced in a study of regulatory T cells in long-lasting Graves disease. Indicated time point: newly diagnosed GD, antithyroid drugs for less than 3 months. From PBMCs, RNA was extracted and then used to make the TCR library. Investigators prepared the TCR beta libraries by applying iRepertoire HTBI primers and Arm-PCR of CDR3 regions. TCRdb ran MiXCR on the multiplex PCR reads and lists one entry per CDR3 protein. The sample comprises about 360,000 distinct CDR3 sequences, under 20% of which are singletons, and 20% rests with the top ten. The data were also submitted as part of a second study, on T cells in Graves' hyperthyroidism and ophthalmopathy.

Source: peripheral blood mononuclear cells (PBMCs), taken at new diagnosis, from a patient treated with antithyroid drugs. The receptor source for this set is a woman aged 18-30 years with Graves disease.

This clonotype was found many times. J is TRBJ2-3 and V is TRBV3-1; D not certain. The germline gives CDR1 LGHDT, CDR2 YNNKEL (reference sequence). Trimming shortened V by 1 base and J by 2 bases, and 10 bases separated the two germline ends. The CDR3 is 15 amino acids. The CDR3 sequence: CASSQATSITDTQYF. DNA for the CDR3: TGTGCCAGCAGCCAAGCGACTTCAATCACAGATACGCAGTATTTT.

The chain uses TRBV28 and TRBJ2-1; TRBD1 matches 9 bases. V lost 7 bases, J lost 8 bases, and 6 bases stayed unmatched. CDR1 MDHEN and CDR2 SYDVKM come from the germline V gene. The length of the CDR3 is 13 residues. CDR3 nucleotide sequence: TGTGCCAGCATAAGGACAGGGGCCGATGAGCAGTTCTTC. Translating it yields CASIRTGADEQFF.

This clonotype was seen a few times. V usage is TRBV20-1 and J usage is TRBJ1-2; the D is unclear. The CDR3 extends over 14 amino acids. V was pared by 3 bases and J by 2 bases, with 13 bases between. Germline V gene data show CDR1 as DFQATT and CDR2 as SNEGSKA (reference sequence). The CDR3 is CSASSRGANYGYTF. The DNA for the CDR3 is TGCAGTGCTAGTTCTCGGGGTGCGAACTATGGCTACACCTTC.

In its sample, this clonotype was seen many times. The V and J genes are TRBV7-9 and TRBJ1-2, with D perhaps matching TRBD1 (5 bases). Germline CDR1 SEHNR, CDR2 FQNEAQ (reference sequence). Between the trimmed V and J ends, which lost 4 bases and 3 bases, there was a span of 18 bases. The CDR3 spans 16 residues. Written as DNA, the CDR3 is TGTGCCAGCAGCTCCGGGACCGGAGAATGGTACTATGGCTACACCTTC. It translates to CASSSGTGEWYYGYTF.

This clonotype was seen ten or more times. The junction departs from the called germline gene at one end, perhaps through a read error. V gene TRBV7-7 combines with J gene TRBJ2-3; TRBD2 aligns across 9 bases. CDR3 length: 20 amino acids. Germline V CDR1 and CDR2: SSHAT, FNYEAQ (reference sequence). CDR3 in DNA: TGTGCTAGCAGCCCATCTTTCAGACTAGCGGAGGGGATGGGCACAGATACGCAGTATTTT. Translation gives CASSPSFRLAEGMGTDTQYF.

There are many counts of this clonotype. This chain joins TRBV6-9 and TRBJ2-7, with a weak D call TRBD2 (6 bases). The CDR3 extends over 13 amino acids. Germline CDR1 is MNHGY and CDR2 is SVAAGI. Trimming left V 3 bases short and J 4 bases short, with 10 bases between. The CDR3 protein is CASSYYAGYEQYF. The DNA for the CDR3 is TGTGCCAGCAGTTACTACGCGGGATACGAGCAGTACTTC.

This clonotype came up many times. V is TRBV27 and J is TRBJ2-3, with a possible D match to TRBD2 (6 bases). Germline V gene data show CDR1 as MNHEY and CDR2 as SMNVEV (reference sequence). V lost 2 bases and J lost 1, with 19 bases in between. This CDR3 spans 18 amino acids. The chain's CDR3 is CASSLINGTSIRTDTQYF. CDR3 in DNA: TGTGCCAGCAGTTTAATTAACGGGACTTCAATCCGCACAGATACGCAGTATTTT.

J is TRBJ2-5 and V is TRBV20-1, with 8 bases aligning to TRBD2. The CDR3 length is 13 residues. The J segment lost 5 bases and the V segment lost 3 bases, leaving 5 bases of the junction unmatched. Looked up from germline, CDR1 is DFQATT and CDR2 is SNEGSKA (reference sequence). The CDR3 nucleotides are TGCAGTGCTAGCGGGGGGGCCCTCGAGACCCAGTACTTC. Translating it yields CSASGGALETQYF.

The CDR3 DNA reads TGTGCCATCTCGGCTCTCTCAGAAGAGCAGTACTTC. This sequence encodes CAISALSEEQYF. The genes are TRBV10-3 and TRBJ2-7, with unresolved D. Germline values: CDR1 ENHRY, CDR2 SYGVKD. CDR3 size: 12 residues. V was shortened by 8 bases and J by 7 bases, with 15 bases between the two germline ends.

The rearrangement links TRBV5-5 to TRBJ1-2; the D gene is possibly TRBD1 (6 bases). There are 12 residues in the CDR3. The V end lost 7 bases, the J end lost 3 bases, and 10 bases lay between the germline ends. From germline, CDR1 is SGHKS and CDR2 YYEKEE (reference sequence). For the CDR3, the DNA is TGTGCCAGCGAAGGGGGGTACTATGGCTACACCTTC. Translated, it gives CASEGGYYGYTF.

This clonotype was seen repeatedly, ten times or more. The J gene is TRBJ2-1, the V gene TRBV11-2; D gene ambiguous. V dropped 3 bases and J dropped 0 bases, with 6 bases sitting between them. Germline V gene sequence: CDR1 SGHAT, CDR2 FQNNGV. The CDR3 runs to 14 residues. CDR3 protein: CASSFLDSYNEQFF. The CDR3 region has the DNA TGTGCCAGCAGCTTTCTGGACTCCTACAATGAGCAGTTCTTC.

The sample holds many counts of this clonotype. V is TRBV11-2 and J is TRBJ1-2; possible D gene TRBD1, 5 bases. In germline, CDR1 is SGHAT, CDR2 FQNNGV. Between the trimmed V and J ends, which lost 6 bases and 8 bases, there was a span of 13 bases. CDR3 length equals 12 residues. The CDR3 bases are TGTGCCAGCAGTCGTGAGGGGAGCGGCTACACCTTC. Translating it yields CASSREGSGYTF.

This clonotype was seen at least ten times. CDR3 in amino acids: CASPQELCTDTQYF. CDR3 in DNA: TGTGCCAGCCCCCAGGAGCTGTGCACAGATACGCAGTATTTT. This chain connects TRBV28 to TRBJ2-3; D not resolved. There are 14 residues in the CDR3. The germline V gene encodes CDR1 MDHEN and CDR2 SYDVKM. Trimming removed 8 bases from V and 1 base from J, with 13 bases in between.

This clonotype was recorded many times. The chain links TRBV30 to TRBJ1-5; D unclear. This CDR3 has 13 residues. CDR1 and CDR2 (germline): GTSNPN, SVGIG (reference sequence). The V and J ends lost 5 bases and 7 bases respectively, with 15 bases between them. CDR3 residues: CAWENGFGQPQHF. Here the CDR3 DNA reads TGTGCCTGGGAGAATGGGTTTGGGCAGCCCCAGCATTTT.

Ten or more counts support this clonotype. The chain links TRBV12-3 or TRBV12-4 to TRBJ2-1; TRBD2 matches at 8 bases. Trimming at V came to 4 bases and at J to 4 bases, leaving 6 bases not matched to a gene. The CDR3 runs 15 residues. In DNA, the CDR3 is TGTGCCAGCAGTTGGGGCGGGGGGATGTACAATGAGCAGTTCTTC. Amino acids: CASSWGGGMYNEQFF.

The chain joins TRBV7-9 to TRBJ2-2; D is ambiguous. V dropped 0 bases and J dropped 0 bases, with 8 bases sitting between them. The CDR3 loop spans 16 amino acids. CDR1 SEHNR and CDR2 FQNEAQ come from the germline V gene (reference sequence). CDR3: CASSLARRTNTGELFF. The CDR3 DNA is TGTGCCAGCAGCTTAGCCAGACGTACGAACACCGGGGAGCTGTTTTTT. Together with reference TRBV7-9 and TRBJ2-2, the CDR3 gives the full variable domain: DTGVSQNPRHKITKRGQNVTFRCDPISEHNRLYWYRQTLGQGPEFLTYFQNEAQLEKSRLLSDRFSAERPKGSFSTLEIQRTEQGDSAMYLCASSLARRTNTGELFFGEGSRLTVL.

CDR3 sequence (DNA): TGTGCCAGCTCAACCGTAAGTGGAGGCACTGAAGCTTTCTTT. Encoded protein: CASSTVSGGTEAFF. V gene TRBV18 combines with J gene TRBJ1-1; D remains ambiguous. V lost 5 bases and J lost 4, with 14 bases in between. CDR1 and CDR2 from the germline V gene are KGHSH and LQKENI. This CDR3 spans 14 amino acids.

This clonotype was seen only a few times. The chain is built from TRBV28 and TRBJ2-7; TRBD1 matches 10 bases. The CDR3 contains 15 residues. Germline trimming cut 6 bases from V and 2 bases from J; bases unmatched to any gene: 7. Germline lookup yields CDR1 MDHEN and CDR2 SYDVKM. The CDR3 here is CASRSSGTGAYEQYF. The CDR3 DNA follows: TGTGCCAGCAGATCCTCGGGGACAGGGGCCTACGAGCAGTACTTC. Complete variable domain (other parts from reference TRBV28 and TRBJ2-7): DVKVTQSSRYLVKRTGEKVFLECVQDMDHENMFWYRQDPGLGLRLIYFSYDVKMKEKGDIPEGYSVSREKKERFSLILESASTNQTSMYLCASRSSGTGAYEQYFGPGTRLTVT.

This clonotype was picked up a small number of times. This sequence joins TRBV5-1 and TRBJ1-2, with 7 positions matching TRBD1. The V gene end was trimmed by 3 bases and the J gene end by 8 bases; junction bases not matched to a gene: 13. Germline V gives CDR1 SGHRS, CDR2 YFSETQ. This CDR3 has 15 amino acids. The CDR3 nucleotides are TGCGCCAGCAGCTGGAGGGACAGTGCATGGGACGGCTACACCTTC. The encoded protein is CASSWRDSAWDGYTF.

The CDR3 loop is CASSLGTGSSYEQYF. The DNA of the CDR3 is TGTGCCAGCAGCCTTGGGACAGGGAGCTCCTACGAGCAGTACTTC. This chain connects TRBV9 to TRBJ2-7, with TRBD1 matching 9 bases. This CDR3 comprises 15 residues. The V segment lost 4 bases and the J segment 0 bases; nucleotides outside the gene matches: 5. Per germline, CDR1 SGDLS and CDR2 YYNGEE. The variable domain in full, completed from reference TRBV9 and TRBJ2-7, reads DSGVTQTPKHLITATGQRVTLRCSPRSGDLSVYWYQQSLDQGLQFLIQYYNGEERAKGNILERFSAQQFPDLHSELNLSSLELGDSALYFCASSLGTGSSYEQYFGPGTRLTVT.

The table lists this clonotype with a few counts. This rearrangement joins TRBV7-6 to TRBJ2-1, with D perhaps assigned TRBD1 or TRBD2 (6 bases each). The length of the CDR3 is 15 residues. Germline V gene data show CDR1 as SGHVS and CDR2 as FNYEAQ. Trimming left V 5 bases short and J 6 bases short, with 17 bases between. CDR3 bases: TGTGCCAGCAGCAGCTCTTGGAGGGGGTCCAATGAGCAGTTCTTC. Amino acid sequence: CASSSSWRGSNEQFF.

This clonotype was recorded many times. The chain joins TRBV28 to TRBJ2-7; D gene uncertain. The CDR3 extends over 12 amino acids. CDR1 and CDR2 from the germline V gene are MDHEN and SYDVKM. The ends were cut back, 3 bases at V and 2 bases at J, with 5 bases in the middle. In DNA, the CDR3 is TGTGCCAGCAGTTTTTTCACCTACGAGCAGTACTTC. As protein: CASSFFTYEQYF.